Here is one TCR beta chain with its context. Its antigen is undetermined. Looked up from germline, CDR1 is SGHAT and CDR2 is FQNNGV. V was trimmed by 5 bases and J by 4 bases, leaving 14 bases between them. The CDR3 contains 14 residues. This specimen comes from a study of T cell repertoires in cytomegalovirus infection. Whole-study context: Through public TCR beta signatures, both CMV infection and matching HLA type were indicated. Findings of the study overall: The cumulative frequency of public TCR beta families distinguished individuals who carried CMV together with the relevant HLA.

TCRdb re-analysed the reads in MiXCR, keeping a single row per CDR3 protein. The table has fewer than 300,000 distinct CDR3 sequences, roughly 25% seen once. Sequencing was done on a sample of PBMCs. This chain links TRBV11-2 with TRBJ1-2, with D perhaps TRBD1 (6 bases). The sequence was collected from a human donor in good health (CMV status not recorded). Some clones in this sample may be carry-over from other donors' samples. This CDR3 reads CASSGDNGRYGYTF. The CDR3 nucleotides read TGTGCCAGCAGCGGGGACAACGGTCGCTATGGCTACACCTTC.